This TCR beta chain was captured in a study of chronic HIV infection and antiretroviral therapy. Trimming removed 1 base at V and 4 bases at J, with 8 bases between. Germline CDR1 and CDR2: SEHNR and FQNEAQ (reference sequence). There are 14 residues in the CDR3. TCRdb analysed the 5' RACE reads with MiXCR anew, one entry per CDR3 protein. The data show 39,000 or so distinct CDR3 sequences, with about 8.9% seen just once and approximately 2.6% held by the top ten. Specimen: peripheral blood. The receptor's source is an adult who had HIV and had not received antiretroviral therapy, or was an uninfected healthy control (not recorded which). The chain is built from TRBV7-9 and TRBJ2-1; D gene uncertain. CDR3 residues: CASSLGLTYNEQFF. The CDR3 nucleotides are TGTGCCAGCAGCTTAGGGCTTACATACAATGAGCAGTTCTTC.